What follows are 27 T cell receptor beta chains derived from one specimen sequenced in a study of identical twins. TCRdb passed the 5' RACE reads through MiXCR, listing each CDR3 protein once. Of 570,000 or so distinct CDR3 sequences listed, approximately 10% are singletons. Separately, the same data were catalogued under a study of yellow fever vaccine responses in identical twins.

Sequencing input: PBMCs. These receptors all come from a woman between 18 and 30 years old in good health.

V is TRBV29-1 and J is TRBJ2-5, with TRBD1 matching 7 bases. The CDR3 extends over 14 amino acids. Germline CDR1 reads SQVTM; CDR2 reads ANQGSEA. The CDR3 DNA follows: TGCAGGGCCGGAAACAGGGGTTCGGGTGAGACCCAGTACTTC. Translated: CRAGNRGSGETQYF.

This chain links TRBV7-9 with TRBJ2-1; 7 bases are a match to TRBD2. The germline V gene has CDR1 SEHNR and CDR2 FQNEAQ (reference sequence). The V gene end was trimmed by 5 bases and the J gene end by 8 bases; junction bases not matched to a gene: 12. The CDR3 spans 15 residues. The CDR3 sequence: CASSRWSGDVDEQFF. The CDR3 nucleotides are TGTGCCAGCAGCCGGTGGAGCGGGGATGTGGATGAGCAGTTCTTC.

V usage is TRBV6-1 and J usage is TRBJ2-5, with TRBD1 as a possible D gene (6 bases). The V gene lost 4 bases and the J gene lost 4 bases, with 13 bases spanning the gap. The CDR3 length is 14 residues. CDR1 is MNHNS and CDR2 is SASEGT in the germline V gene. The DNA of the CDR3 is TGTGCCAGCAGTGCCACAGGGTTTCCAGAGACCCAGTACTTC. Encoded protein: CASSATGFPETQYF.

The CDR3 sequence is CASSFKGARETQYF. The CDR3 DNA sequence: TGTGCCAGCAGCTTTAAAGGGGCACGGGAGACCCAGTACTTC. V usage is TRBV7-9 and J usage is TRBJ2-5; D may be TRBD1 (5 bases). Germline loops: CDR1 SEHNR, CDR2 FQNEAQ (reference sequence). The CDR3 length is 14 residues. Trimming pared 3 bases from V and 5 bases from J, leaving 13 bases between.

The chain's CDR3 is CASSDQERVSYEQYF. The CDR3 DNA sequence: TGTGCCAGCAGTGATCAGGAGCGAGTCTCCTACGAGCAGTACTTC. The chain is built from TRBV7-9 and TRBJ2-7; D uncertain. V lost 6 bases and J lost 0, with 15 bases in between. The CDR3 extends over 15 amino acids. CDR1 SEHNR and CDR2 FQNEAQ come from the germline V gene (reference sequence). Drawing the rest from reference TRBV7-9 and TRBJ2-7, the complete variable domain is DTGVSQNPRHKITKRGQNVTFRCDPISEHNRLYWYRQTLGQGPEFLTYFQNEAQLEKSRLLSDRFSAERPKGSFSTLEIQRTEQGDSAMYLCASSDQERVSYEQYFGPGTRLTVT.

The chain is built from TRBV28 and TRBJ2-6, with 7 bases aligning to TRBD1. The junction had 8 bases not matched to a gene; V was cut back by 2 bases and J by 4 bases. Germline lookup yields CDR1 MDHEN and CDR2 SYDVKM. The CDR3 length is 17 residues. The DNA for the CDR3 is TGTGCCAGCAGTTTACATCAGGGGGTCCCGGGGGCCAACGTCCTGACTTTC. Its protein is CASSLHQGVPGANVLTF.

This clonotype has a count of ten or more. This chain connects TRBV9 to TRBJ2-1; maybe TRBD2 (6 bases). Germline loops: CDR1 SGDLS, CDR2 YYNGEE. Trimming left V 0 bases short and J 3 bases short, with 10 bases between. This CDR3 spans 15 amino acids. CDR3 sequence: CASSVGGDSYNEQFF. CDR3 nucleotide sequence: TGTGCCAGCAGCGTAGGGGGGGATAGCTACAATGAGCAGTTCTTC.

This clonotype was found a few times. The V call is TRBV20-1, the J call TRBJ2-3; unclear D gene. Per the germline V gene, CDR1 is DFQATT and CDR2 is SNEGSKA (reference sequence). V gave up 3 bases and J gave up 2 bases, with 3 bases separating them. This CDR3 contains 11 residues. The CDR3 is CSASITDTQYF. The CDR3 coding sequence is TGCAGTGCTAGCATCACAGATACGCAGTATTTT.

In this sample, this clonotype turned up many times. V gene TRBV20-1 combines with J gene TRBJ2-7, with TRBD2 matching 9 bases. The CDR3 loop spans 15 amino acids. The germline V gene has CDR1 DFQATT and CDR2 SNEGSKA (reference sequence). With 1 base clipped from V and 9 bases from J, the junction kept 13 bases outside the gene matches. DNA for the CDR3: TGCAGTGCTAGAGTAGCTAGCGGGGCCAGTCTGGGGCAGTACTTC. Its translation: CSARVASGASLGQYF.

The J gene is TRBJ2-5, the V gene TRBV10-3; D remains ambiguous. This CDR3 region has 18 residues. From germline, CDR1 is ENHRY and CDR2 SYGVKD. V dropped 0 bases and J dropped 5 bases, with 22 bases sitting between them. The CDR3 sequence is CAISESWLSAAEGETQYF. As DNA, the CDR3 is TGTGCCATCAGTGAGTCGTGGCTCTCTGCAGCCGAAGGGGAGACCCAGTACTTC.

This clonotype turned up a few times. The chain joins TRBV20-1 to TRBJ2-3, with 8 bases fitting TRBD2. The CDR3 has 15 residues. Trimming took 7 bases from V and 2 from J; bases not matched to a gene: 11. Germline CDR1 and CDR2: DFQATT and SNEGSKA (reference sequence). CDR3 residues: CSGPTGGGNTDTQYF. The CDR3 DNA follows: TGCAGTGGGCCGACGGGCGGGGGGAACACAGATACGCAGTATTTT.

The chain combines TRBV12-3 or TRBV12-4 with TRBJ2-7, with 7 positions matching TRBD1. V trimming: 1 base; J trimming: 5 bases; junction bases outside the gene matches: 8. The CDR3 covers 15 residues. In nucleotides, the CDR3 is TGTGCCAGCAGTTTAGGTGACAGGGAACTAGACGAGCAGTACTTC. Its translation: CASSLGDRELDEQYF.

This clonotype was observed a handful of times. DNA of the CDR3: TGTGCCAGCAGCCAGGAAACGGGACGCACAGATACGCAGTATTTT. Its translation: CASSQETGRTDTQYF. The chain has TRBV3-1 and TRBJ2-3; D is perhaps TRBD1 or TRBD2 (5 bases each). V lost 3 bases and J 1 base, leaving 11 bases between the germline ends. CDR1 and CDR2 from the germline V gene are LGHDT and YNNKEL (reference sequence). This CDR3 comprises 15 residues.

V gene TRBV29-1 combines with J gene TRBJ2-1; D possibly matches TRBD1 or TRBD2 (5 bases each). CDR1 and CDR2 (germline): SQVTM, ANQGSEA. The CDR3 consists of 14 residues. V shed 4 bases and J shed 7 bases, with 17 bases lying between them. CDR3 sequence: CSVGGVSVLNEQFF. For the CDR3, the DNA is TGCAGCGTTGGAGGGGTTTCTGTTTTAAATGAGCAGTTCTTC.

This chain joins TRBV11-2 and TRBJ2-1; D possibly corresponds to TRBD1 (6 bases). The CDR3 is 15 residues long. Per the germline V gene, CDR1 is SGHAT and CDR2 is FQNNGV. Trimming left V 5 bases short and J 2 bases short, with 13 bases between. Written as DNA, the CDR3 is TGTGCCAGCAGCGGCGACAGGTCCCCCTACAATGAGCAGTTCTTC. This translates into CASSGDRSPYNEQFF.

The CDR3 coding sequence is TGCGCCAGCAGCCCTCAGGGATCCTACAATGAGCAGTTCTTC. This sequence encodes CASSPQGSYNEQFF. The chain joins TRBV4-1 to TRBJ2-1; D is possibly TRBD1 (5 bases). The germline V gene has CDR1 MGHRA and CDR2 YSYEKL. The V end was cut by 4 bases, the J end by 1 base, with 8 bases between. The CDR3 length is 14 residues.

The chain carries TRBV25-1 and TRBJ2-3, with TRBD1 identical over 11 bases. CDR1 is MGHDK, CDR2 SYGVNS, per germline. V lost 4 bases to trimming and J lost 2 bases; unmatched junction nucleotides: 5. The CDR3 totals 16 residues. CDR3 DNA: TGTGCCAGCAGTGGGGGGACAGGGGGGCTCACAGATACGCAGTATTTT. This sequence encodes CASSGGTGGLTDTQYF.

The genes are TRBV23-1 and TRBJ2-7; 7 bases align to TRBD2. TRBV23-1 is classed as an ORF, of uncertain function. V was clipped by 4 bases and J by 0 bases; unmatched bases: 9. CDR3 length: 16 residues. The CDR3 DNA is TGCGCCAGCAGTCCCCAAGCGGGGCCGAGCTCCTACGAGCAGTACTTC. Amino acid sequence: CASSPQAGPSSYEQYF.

This clonotype was detected many times. V gene TRBV11-2 combines with J gene TRBJ1-5; TRBD1 aligns across 8 bases. The germline V gene has CDR1 SGHAT and CDR2 FQNNGV. The CDR3 covers 14 residues. The V gene end was trimmed by 5 bases and the J gene end by 6 bases; junction bases not matched to a gene: 6. The CDR3 spells CASSPTGASQPQHF. The DNA for the CDR3 is TGTGCCAGCAGCCCGACAGGGGCGAGTCAGCCCCAGCATTTT.

At least ten counts were recorded for this clonotype. The chain links TRBV20-1 to TRBJ2-7, with 8 nucleotides matching TRBD1. The CDR3 spans 14 residues. V was pared by 6 bases and J by 1 base, with 8 bases of the junction left unmatched. Germline V gene data show CDR1 as DFQATT and CDR2 as SNEGSKA (reference sequence). For the CDR3, the DNA is TGCAGTGCCCGAGACAGGGGACTGTCCTACGAGCAGTACTTC. It specifies CSARDRGLSYEQYF.

The table lists this clonotype with many counts. The chain is built from TRBV7-9 and TRBJ1-6; D unclear. This CDR3 is 14 amino acids long. Trimming took off 7 bases at V and 5 bases at J, with 12 bases between the two ends. Per germline, CDR1 SEHNR and CDR2 FQNEAQ (reference sequence). Here the CDR3 reads CASKPAGDNSPLHF. Here the CDR3 DNA reads TGTGCCAGCAAACCGGCTGGGGATAATTCACCCCTCCACTTT.

This clonotype was seen repeatedly, ten times or more. The CDR3 sequence: CAISDPLSATPEQYF. CDR3 bases: TGTGCCATCAGTGACCCCTTGTCCGCCACTCCCGAGCAGTACTTC. The chain couples TRBV10-3 to TRBJ2-7; D uncertain. CDR1 is ENHRY and CDR2 is SYGVKD in the germline V gene. The CDR3 is 15 amino acids. Trimming stripped 3 bases from V and 6 bases from J, with 18 bases between.

The rearrangement links TRBV5-1 to TRBJ2-7; the D call may be TRBD1 or TRBD2 (5 bases each). Trimming stripped 4 bases from V and 6 bases from J, with 14 bases between. In germline, CDR1 is SGHRS, CDR2 YFSETQ. The CDR3 is 13 residues long. CDR3 DNA sequence: TGCGCCAGCAGCGGAACCGGGGCGGGCGAGCAGTACTTC. Translation gives CASSGTGAGEQYF.

The sample holds a few counts of this clonotype. CDR3 in DNA: TGTGCCAGCAGGCCGGGACTAGAGTTAGATACGCAGTATTTT. This translates into CASRPGLELDTQYF. The chain couples TRBV12-3 or TRBV12-4 to TRBJ2-3; 8 bases are a match to TRBD2. The CDR3 contains 14 residues. The trim removed 6 bases at V and 5 bases at J, leaving 7 bases unmatched.

In DNA form, the CDR3 reads TGCAGCGTGAGGGAAGTTCCCACCGGGGAGCTGTTTTTT. This translates into CSVREVPTGELFF. J is TRBJ2-2 and V is TRBV29-1; perhaps TRBD2 as D (5 bases). Trimming left V 6 bases short and J 4 bases short, with 12 bases between. The CDR3 totals 13 residues. CDR1 is SQVTM, CDR2 ANQGSEA, per germline.

This clonotype was counted ten times or more. The J gene is TRBJ2-2, the V gene TRBV12-5; perhaps TRBD2 as D (6 bases). CDR1 LGHNT and CDR2 FRNRAP come from the germline V gene. The CDR3 is 13 amino acids. Trimming took off 6 bases at V and 6 bases at J, with 11 bases between the two ends. CDR3 nucleotides: TGTGCTAGTGGCCCCACTAGCCCCGGGGAGCTGTTTTTT. Encoded protein: CASGPTSPGELFF.

This clonotype was found a few times. The V and J genes are TRBV2 and TRBJ2-3; D is uncertain. CDR3 size: 12 residues. With 3 bases removed from V and 10 bases from J, the gap between germline ends came to 11 bases. Per germline, CDR1 SNHLY and CDR2 FYNNEI. CDR3 in amino acids: CASSEEFASQYF. The DNA of the CDR3 is TGTGCCAGCAGTGAGGAGTTCGCATCGCAGTATTTT.